The entry below describes one T cell receptor beta chain. As yet, its antigen is unknown. The germline gene is not matched at one end of the junction; a read error may be the cause. Germline values: CDR1 SNHLY, CDR2 FYNNEI. This CDR3 spans 14 amino acids. The entry originates in a study of CD8+ T cells in alopecia areata. Study background: Each of the treated patients was given oral tofacitinib, 5 to 10 mg twice daily, for moderate-to-severe alopecia areata.

In each case, RNA was isolated and then reverse transcribed into cDNA as the sequencing template. Only in-frame clones appear in the TCRdb table, and some are missing; sequencing was by immunoSEQ multiplex PCR. Of about 160,000 clones listed, 75% to 90% are singletons. Study results and caveats: Researchers report lesional scalp, most notably alopecia totalis/universalis, outstripped normal scalp in clonality.

The rearrangement links TRBV2 to TRBJ1-1, with a possible D match to TRBD1 (5 bases). Sample: CD8+ T cells sorted from blood, taken at week 0. This clonotype originated in a human donor with alopecia areata. Here the CDR3 reads CAGSSPGLNAEAFF. The CDR3 DNA is TGTGCCGGCAGTTCACCGGGACTTAATGCTGAAGCTTTCTTT.